This T cell receptor beta chain was identified during a study of CD8+CD57+ T cells in acquired aplastic anemia listed by TCRdb under 2018. Describing the broader study: On average, sorted CD4+ and CD8+ cells yielded around 3.4 ug of extracted DNA, with a range of about 0.17 to 27.4 ug. A CD8+CD57+ expansion meant a frequency higher than the mean frequency seen in healthy subjects. Study-wide conclusions, independent of this receptor: Some 27 CD8+ CDR3 sequences were found in both patients and controls but appeared to be highly expressed in patients and within the immunodominant clones of the patients. CD8+ Simpson's diversity did not differ significantly between patients and healthy controls (P=0.060).

Spanning cysteine to phenylalanine, the CDR3 consists of 13 amino acids. Of all the DNA, just the CDR3 is kept, 39 bases in frame from base 1. From the germline V gene (reference sequence), CDR1 is LNHDA and CDR2 is SQIVND. Trimming costs V 5 bases and J 4 bases, and their ends lie 12 bases apart. Patients chosen for sequencing had shown expansion of CD8+CD57+ cells by flow cytometry. Severe acquired aplastic anemia was diagnosed in all patients according to International Study of Aplastic Anemia and Agranulocytosis and Camitta criteria. At the time blood was sampled, none of the patients had received any therapy. In the study, sorted CD4+ and CD8+ blood T cells from patients with severe aplastic anemia and from healthy subjects underwent deep sequencing of TCR repertoires. In the USA, patient enrollment took place under clinicaltrials.gov protocols 00001620, 01623167, 00001397, 00071045, 00081523 and 00961064. Ficoll-Paque density gradient centrifugation was used to isolate peripheral blood mononuclear cells. Before DNA was extracted, CD4+ and CD8+ T cells were sorted using either FACS or magnetic beads.

Of note for this clonotype: Its antigen remains undetermined. Per-nucleotide qualities are absent, and no much larger clonotype sits a single base away.

Genomic DNA was used as template for profiling of TCR beta VDJ combinations and CDR3 sequences. TCR repertoire sequencing was run on an Illumina HiSeq 2000. Under the source paper's analysis protocol: TRBV/TRBJ rearrangement plots, CDR3 size and DJ length profiles, and Simpson's diversity index were used to evaluate the repertoires. The most abundant DNA sequence in the deep sequencing data was defined as the immunodominant clone. CDR3 amino acid sequences were checked for sharing across subjects and were also compared against the VDJdb database and published repertoires. The raw public data were reprocessed by TCRdb itself: fastp quality trimming at Q25, MiXCR clonotype calling, in-frame beta chains only. Records with the same CDR3 protein are collapsed into one entry carrying the most frequent genes and DNA. These V and J calls rely on TCRdb rather than the paper's analysis. For this sample there are under 500,000 distinct CDR3 sequences; roughly 34% appear just once. The ten biggest clones cover 0.7% to 1% of the sample.

The sample taken for sequencing was sorted CD4+, CD8+, or CD8+CD57+ T cells (not recorded which) from PBMCs. Recombination joined TRBV19 with TRBJ2-7; the D gene is unclear. This receptor was taken from a human donor with aplastic anemia. The CDR3 has the sequence CASSRNSDYEQYF. The bases read TGTGCCAGTAGTCGTAACAGTGATTACGAGCAGTACTTC.